The rows below give T cell receptor beta chains drawn from one sample of a study of shared clonotypes between healthy human individuals. This table comes from immunoSEQ multiplex PCR, and its TCRdb copy is limited to in-frame clones, with some not included. Here the sample spans about 1 million clones, under 80% being singletons. Sample: memory CD4+ T cells sorted from blood. These receptor sequences come from a man between 18 and 29 years old in good health. Both conserved end residues are part of each CDR3. D genes are given only for firm matches. The listing skips clone size in some rows; elsewhere it reads once, few, many or a size class.

>TRBJ1-3|TRBV14|-|-
CASSQGNTIYF
TGTGCCAGCAGCCAGGGAAACACCATATATTTT
>TRBJ2-6|TRBV11-2|-|-
CASSLDHSGANVLTF
TGTGCCAGCAGCTTAGATCACTCTGGGGCCAACGTCCTGACTTTC
>TRBJ2-5|TRBV5-1|once|TRBD2
CASSGSGGRGETQYF
TGCGCCAGCAGCGGAAGCGGGGGACGGGGAGAGACCCAGTACTTC
>TRBJ2-7|TRBV5-1|-|TRBD1
CASSSSGPLTGLSYEQYF
TGCGCCAGCAGCTCCTCAGGACCTCTGACAGGGCTCTCCTACGAGCAGTACTTC
>TRBJ1-1|TRBV21-1|once|-
CASSNYPGEPDTEAFF
TGTGCCAGCAGCAATTACCCCGGGGAGCCGGATACTGAAGCTTTCTTT
>TRBJ2-5|TRBV11-2|-|-
CASSPGLLEETQYF
TGTGCCAGCAGCCCGGGACTCCTAGAGGAGACCCAGTACTTC
>TRBJ1-5|TRBV6-6|-|TRBD1
CASTYRQGPQPQHF
TGTGCCAGCACCTATAGACAGGGCCCTCAGCCCCAGCATTTT
>TRBJ2-1|TRBV2|-|TRBD2
CASSPGGALYNEQFF
TGTGCCAGCAGCCCGGGGGGGGCCCTATACAATGAGCAGTTCTTC
>TRBJ2-5|TRBV28|-|-
CASSPAGNRQETQYF
TGTGCCAGCAGCCCTGCGGGGAATCGGCAAGAGACCCAGTACTTC
>TRBJ1-2|TRBV30|-|-
CALAETVMGGYTF
TGTGCCTTAGCCGAGACAGTGATGGGTGGCTACACCTTC
>TRBJ2-7|TRBV10-3|-|-
CAIRPGGSYEQYF
TGTGCCATCAGGCCCGGCGGGTCCTACGAGCAGTACTTC
>TRBJ1-6|TRBV6-1|-|-
CASSERGISSYNSPLHF
TGTGCCAGCAGTGAACGGGGAATAAGCTCCTATAATTCACCCCTCCACTTT
>TRBJ2-5|TRBV7-6|once|-
CASSLGGGETQYF
TGTGCCAGCAGCTTAGGAGGGGGGGAGACCCAGTACTTC
>TRBJ1-2|TRBV7-9|-|TRBD1
CASSLGTGTLDYGYTF
TGTGCCAGCAGCTTAGGGACAGGCACCTTGGACTATGGCTACACCTTC
>TRBJ1-1|TRBV19|-|-
CASSSLGRTNTEAFF
TGTGCCAGTAGTTCCCTGGGACGGACGAACACTGAAGCTTTCTTT
>TRBJ2-7|TRBV7-9|once|-
CASSLFDKSGLYF
TGTGCCAGCAGCTTATTCGATAAATCCGGGCTGTACTTC
>TRBJ1-6|TRBV6-5|few|TRBD1
CCTGVESPLHF
TGTTGTACAGGGGTTGAGTCACCCCTCCACTTT
>TRBJ1-1|TRBV19|-|TRBD1
CASSPTGGWTEAFF
TGTGCCAGTTCCCCAACAGGGGGCTGGACTGAAGCTTTCTTT
>TRBJ2-3|TRBV6-5|-|-
CASSPPGTDTQYF
TGTGCCAGCAGTCCCCCGGGGACAGATACGCAGTATTTT
>TRBJ1-2|TRBV18|-|-
CASSPNGGRDGYTF
TGTGCCAGCTCACCAAATGGAGGTCGGGATGGCTACACCTTC
>TRBJ2-1|TRBV6-5|-|-
CASSSAAQRSYNEQFF
TGTGCCAGCAGTTCCGCCGCGCAGAGGTCCTACAATGAGCAGTTCTTC
>TRBJ1-5|TRBV5-8|-|-
CASSRRVGNQPQHF
TGTGCCAGCAGCCGCCGAGTCGGCAATCAGCCCCAGCATTTT
>TRBJ2-1|TRBV5-1|-|-
CASSPNYNEQFF
TGCGCCAGCAGCCCTAACTATAATGAGCAGTTCTTC
>TRBJ2-1|TRBV5-1|-|TRBD2
CASSPRTSGGHNEQFF
TGCGCCAGCAGCCCAAGGACTAGCGGGGGCCACAATGAGCAGTTCTTC
>TRBJ2-4|TRBV2|-|-
CASKLVKNIQYF
TGTGCCAGCAAGTTGGTGAAAAACATTCAGTACTTC
>TRBJ2-5|TRBV15|-|TRBD2
CATSREGLQETQYF
TGTGCCACCAGCCGGGAGGGCCTACAAGAGACCCAGTACTTC
>TRBJ2-3|TRBV15|-|-
CATSRDLLQDTQYF
TGTGCCACCAGCAGAGATCTCCTCCAAGATACGCAGTATTTT
>TRBJ2-5|TRBV21-1|-|-
CASRPGTSGVFQETQYF
TGTGCCAGCAGGCCCGGGACTAGCGGGGTCTTCCAAGAGACCCAGTACTTC
>TRBJ1-2|TRBV19|-|-
CASTLGGRGYGYTF
TGTGCCAGTACTTTAGGCGGACGGGGTTATGGCTACACCTTC
>TRBJ2-1|TRBV7-9|-|-
CASSPTPGYNEQFF
TGTGCCAGCAGCCCCACGCCAGGCTACAATGAGCAGTTCTTC
>TRBJ1-1|TRBV2|-|-
CASSPDSGGAPEAFF
TGTGCCAGCAGCCCCGATTCGGGGGGCGCCCCTGAAGCTTTCTTT
>TRBJ2-6|TRBV5-6|many|-
CASSGPLGGKVAGANVLTF
TGTGCCAGCAGCGGGCCCCTCGGAGGGAAGGTAGCTGGGGCCAACGTCCTGACTTTC
>TRBJ2-5|TRBV7-2|-|-
CASSLALAIQETQYF
TGTGCCAGCAGCTTAGCACTAGCAATCCAAGAGACCCAGTACTTC